Included here is one T cell receptor (beta chain) sequence, with context. This table comes from immunoSEQ multiplex PCR, and its TCRdb copy is limited to in-frame clones, with some not included. The sample holds some 150,000 clones, about four fifths seen once. This entry belongs to a study of blood T cell repertoires in COVID-19. The CDR3 has 14 amino acids. Germline CDR1 reads SNHLY; CDR2 reads FYNNEI. The V end lost 3 bases, the J end lost 7 bases, and 13 bases lay between the germline ends. The sample comprised peripheral blood. The receptor was isolated from a human donor with acute or convalescent COVID-19. The donor label of this sample is uncertain. The chain recombines TRBV2 with TRBJ1-5; D perhaps matches TRBD1 (6 bases). The CDR3 DNA is TGTGCCAGCAGTGACAGGGGAAGGGGACAGCCCCAGCATTTT. Protein product: CASSDRGRGQPQHF.